This T cell receptor (beta chain) was retrieved from a study of OX40 agonist ivuxolimab in advanced cancers. Study in general: Prior checkpoint blockade (anti-PD-1, anti-PD-L1 or anti-CTLA-4) was permitted; around 39% had it. Study findings and constraints: Certain nonresponders additionally had low normalized T-cell clonal expansion.

In germline, CDR1 is SGHNT, CDR2 YENEEA. The V and J ends lost 1 base and 3 bases, in that order; junction bases with no gene match: 4. The length of the CDR3 is 15 residues. Turning to this clone: The antigen is undetermined.

TCRdb keeps only in-frame clones here, not all; method: immunoSEQ multiplex PCR. The sample consists of 45,000 to 55,000 clones, 80% to 90% of them appearing once. The rearrangement joins TRBV11-3 to TRBJ2-7, with 9 bases identical to TRBD2. The specimen was CD4+ or CD8+ T cells sorted from blood, collected in a trial of the OX40 agonist ivuxolimab. This TCR was sampled from an adult with an advanced solid tumor such as melanoma, head and neck, liver or kidney cancer. CDR3 sequence: CASSLASGINYEQYF. CDR3 sequence (DNA): TGTGCCAGCAGCTTAGCTAGCGGGATTAACTACGAGCAGTACTTC.